Listed here are 25 T cell receptor beta chains from one sample, sequenced in a study of cytomegalovirus exposure and HLA in healthy donors. This PCR relied on a set of 60 Vbeta primers and 13 Jbeta primers. Profiled with immunoSEQ multiplex PCR; TCRdb holds only in-frame clones, not every one. The data contain fewer than 150,000 clones, over 80% of them singletons. The sample was PBMCs. These receptor sequences come from a female donor in good health and CMV-seronegative.

This clone was seen a handful of times. Other nucleotide sequences in the sample specify the same CDR3. The genes are TRBV7-9 and TRBJ2-7; D is perhaps TRBD2 (6 bases). The germline gives CDR1 SEHNR, CDR2 FQNEAQ (reference sequence). V was pared by 5 bases and J by 0 bases, with 11 bases between. The CDR3 covers 14 residues. For the CDR3, the DNA is TGTGCCAGCAGCCCTCGGGGGAGCTCCTACGAGCAGTACTTC. Its translation is CASSPRGSSYEQYF.

This clone came up a few times. The V call is TRBV2, the J call TRBJ1-1, with D perhaps TRBD1 (5 bases). V gave up 3 bases and J gave up 9 bases, with 17 bases separating them. CDR1 and CDR2 (germline): SNHLY, FYNNEI. The CDR3 has 14 amino acids. The CDR3 region is CASSDMGREVQAFF. Written as DNA, the CDR3 is TGTGCCAGCAGTGATATGGGCAGGGAGGTGCAAGCTTTCTTT.

This clone has more than one count but fewer than ten. The V and J genes are TRBV5-1 and TRBJ2-7, with D maybe TRBD2 (5 bases). The CDR3 length is 15 residues. V was pared by 0 bases and J by 1 base, with 11 bases between. The germline CDR1 and CDR2 sequences are SGHRS and YFSETQ. CDR3 DNA sequence: TGCGCCAGCAGCTTGGAGGCTAGGAGGTCCTACGAGCAGTACTTC. Its translation: CASSLEARRSYEQYF.

This clone was recorded only once. The rearrangement uses TRBV7-9 and TRBJ2-7; 13 positions agree with TRBD2. The CDR3 is 15 residues long. V shed 4 bases, J shed 10 bases, and the junction held 10 bases outside the gene matches. CDR1 and CDR2 (germline): SEHNR, FQNEAQ (reference sequence). The CDR3 bases are TGTGCCAGCAGCTGGGTGGGGACTAGCGGGACCGTCCAGTACTTC. This codes for CASSWVGTSGTVQYF. Full variable domain (outside the CDR3, taken from reference TRBV7-9 and TRBJ2-7): DTGVSQNPRHKITKRGQNVTFRCDPISEHNRLYWYRQTLGQGPEFLTYFQNEAQLEKSRLLSDRFSAERPKGSFSTLEIQRTEQGDSAMYLCASSWVGTSGTVQYFGPGTRLTVT.

The chain couples TRBV5-1 to TRBJ2-5; 8 bases agree with TRBD1. The CDR3 spans 15 residues. Germline CDR1 reads SGHRS; CDR2 reads YFSETQ. With 1 base clipped from V and 2 bases from J, the junction kept 4 bases outside the gene matches. The CDR3 bases are TGCGCCAGCAGCTTGAGTAGGACAGGGCAAGAGACCCAGTACTTC. This translates into CASSLSRTGQETQYF.

The V call is TRBV2, the J call TRBJ2-7; 14 bases fit TRBD2. CDR1 and CDR2 from the germline V gene are SNHLY and FYNNEI. This CDR3 contains 19 residues. Losses at the gene ends were 0 bases for V and 3 bases for J; bases not matched to a gene: 10. CDR3 sequence reads: CASSEAFSTSGRAIYEQYF. DNA of the CDR3: TGTGCCAGCAGTGAAGCCTTCTCGACTAGCGGGAGGGCCATCTACGAGCAGTACTTC.

The V call is TRBV7-9, the J call TRBJ1-1; TRBD1 aligns across 9 bases. V was pared by 5 bases and J by 3 bases, with 7 bases of the junction left unmatched. The CDR3 totals 15 residues. Germline V CDR1 and CDR2: SEHNR, FQNEAQ (reference sequence). CDR3 loop: CASSQGQGAYTEAFF. CDR3 DNA sequence: TGTGCCAGCAGCCAGGGACAGGGAGCGTACACTGAAGCTTTCTTT.

J is TRBJ2-5 and V is TRBV11-2; 9 bases agree with TRBD2. The germline CDR1 and CDR2 sequences are SGHAT and FQNNGV. J gave up 4 bases and V 5 bases, and 8 bases lay outside the gene matches. This CDR3 region has 15 residues. The CDR3 sequence is CASSPRGGAAETQYF. The CDR3, as DNA: TGTGCCAGCAGCCCGCGCGGGGGGGCAGCAGAGACCCAGTACTTC.

This clone was counted only a few times. V usage is TRBV7-9 and J usage is TRBJ1-2; no definite D call. Trimming cost V 2 bases and J 4 bases, with 11 bases left between them. CDR3 length equals 14 residues. Germline CDR1 is SEHNR and CDR2 is FQNEAQ (reference sequence). CDR3 in DNA: TGTGCCAGCAGCTTACCATACCGGGGCTATGGCTACACCTTC. This encodes CASSLPYRGYGYTF.

CDR3 bases: TGTGCCAGCAGCCTGGGGGCCAATCAGCCCCAGCATTTT. As protein: CASSLGANQPQHF. The rearrangement links TRBV27 to TRBJ1-5; D is possibly TRBD1 (6 bases). In germline, CDR1 is MNHEY, CDR2 SMNVEV (reference sequence). The length of the CDR3 is 13 residues. Trimming left V 6 bases short and J 3 bases short, with 9 bases between.

This sequence joins TRBV2 and TRBJ1-3, with unresolved D. Germline CDR1 reads SNHLY; CDR2 reads FYNNEI. V was trimmed by 6 bases and J by 4 bases, leaving 7 bases between them. This CDR3 has 12 amino acids. CDR3 sequence reads: CASRMSGNTIYF. The DNA for the CDR3 is TGTGCCAGCAGGATGAGCGGAAACACCATATATTTT.

J is TRBJ2-2 and V is TRBV5-1; TRBD1 aligns across 12 bases. V lost 7 bases to trimming and J lost 0 bases; unmatched junction nucleotides: 13. The V gene's germline CDR1 is SGHRS and CDR2 YFSETQ. This CDR3 spans 19 amino acids. In DNA, the CDR3 is TGCGCCAGCGCCCTCCTGGCGGGACAGGGGGCAACGAACACCGGGGAGCTGTTTTTT. It is translated as CASALLAGQGATNTGELFF.

This clone was seen once. The chain links TRBV28 to TRBJ1-1; D might be TRBD1 (6 bases). Germline V CDR1 and CDR2: MDHEN, SYDVKM. The CDR3 runs to 14 residues. Deletions cut 6 bases from V and 3 bases from J, with 14 bases between. The DNA of the CDR3 is TGTGCCAGCAGAACTGCCGGGACATACACTGAAGCTTTCTTT. Translation: CASRTAGTYTEAFF.

V gene TRBV28 combines with J gene TRBJ1-5; D is perhaps TRBD1 (6 bases). This CDR3 comprises 15 residues. Germline V lookup: CDR1 MDHEN, CDR2 SYDVKM. Trimming left V 8 bases short and J 0 bases short, with 14 bases between. CDR3 loop: CASVIQGPSNQPQHF. The CDR3 bases are TGTGCCAGCGTAATACAGGGTCCTAGCAATCAGCCCCAGCATTTT.

The V call is TRBV4-1, the J call TRBJ2-5; D might be TRBD2 (5 bases). Between the trimmed V and J ends, which lost 1 base and 4 bases, there was a span of 19 bases. The CDR3 is 17 residues long. Germline lookup yields CDR1 MGHRA and CDR2 YSYEKL. CDR3 DNA: TGCGCCAGCAGCCAAGCTCCGGGCTCTGGAGGCACAGAGACCCAGTACTTC. Its protein product is CASSQAPGSGGTETQYF.

The V and J genes are TRBV6-1 and TRBJ1-4; the D gene is possibly TRBD1 (6 bases). The germline V gene encodes CDR1 MNHNS and CDR2 SASEGT. This CDR3 spans 16 amino acids. Trimming stripped 4 bases from V and 0 bases from J, with 12 bases between. The CDR3 nucleotides are TGTGCCAGCAGTGCCGTGGGGGCGGCAACTAATGAAAAACTGTTTTTT. This sequence encodes CASSAVGAATNEKLFF.

The V call is TRBV4-1, the J call TRBJ1-1; weak D call: TRBD1 (5 bases). V was trimmed by 1 base and J by 5 bases, leaving 11 bases between them. This CDR3 has 14 amino acids. Germline lookup yields CDR1 MGHRA and CDR2 YSYEKL. CDR3 nucleotide sequence: TGCGCCAGCAGCCAAGGGGGCGTTGGGACTGAAGCTTTCTTT. Protein sequence: CASSQGGVGTEAFF.

The table lists this clone with a count of one. V usage is TRBV10-3 and J usage is TRBJ2-1, with D perhaps matching TRBD1 (6 bases). The CDR3 has 15 amino acids. Trimming stripped 3 bases from V and 1 base from J, with 10 bases between. Germline lookup yields CDR1 ENHRY and CDR2 SYGVKD. The CDR3 reads CAISEDRQSYNEQFF. The CDR3 DNA reads TGTGCCATCAGTGAAGACAGGCAATCCTACAATGAGCAGTTCTTC.

The rearrangement joins TRBV5-6 to TRBJ2-1; D is undetermined. CDR1 is SGHDT and CDR2 is YYEEEE in the germline V gene. The germline V and J ends were trimmed by 1 base and 0 bases, with 5 bases remaining between them. CDR3 length: 14 amino acids. The CDR3 nucleotides are TGTGCCAGCAGCTTGATTAGCTCCTACAATGAGCAGTTCTTC. Its protein product is CASSLISSYNEQFF. The full variable domain, in which reference TRBV5-6 and TRBJ2-1 provide the parts outside the CDR3, is DAGVTQSPTHLIKTRGQQVTLRCSPKSGHDTVSWYQQALGQGPQFIFQYYEEEERQRGNFPDRFSGHQFPNYSSELNVNALLLGDSALYLCASSLISSYNEQFFGPGTRLTVL.

This rearrangement joins TRBV4-1 to TRBJ2-1; 10 bases fit TRBD2. This CDR3 comprises 16 residues. Per the germline V gene, CDR1 is MGHRA and CDR2 is YSYEKL. With V trimmed by 0 bases and J by 7 bases, 6 bases remained unmatched. In nucleotides, the CDR3 is TGCGCCAGCAGCCAAGATGCGCTAGCGGGAGAAAATGAGCAGTTCTTC. Its protein product is CASSQDALAGENEQFF.

The sample holds one count of this clone. The chain carries TRBV28 and TRBJ2-1; 11 nucleotides line up with TRBD2. This CDR3 region has 15 residues. CDR1 and CDR2 from the germline V gene are MDHEN and SYDVKM. V shed 2 bases, J shed 8 bases, and the junction held 5 bases outside the gene matches. CDR3 amino acids: CASSLPGTSGDEQFF. CDR3 nucleotides: TGTGCCAGCAGTTTACCCGGGACTAGCGGCGATGAGCAGTTCTTC.

The chain couples TRBV7-9 to TRBJ2-5, with D maybe TRBD1 (6 bases). The germline V gene encodes CDR1 SEHNR and CDR2 FQNEAQ (reference sequence). There are 15 residues in the CDR3. The V end was cut by 1 base, the J end by 5 bases, with 14 bases between. The CDR3 spells CASSLVLGAGETQYF. The CDR3 DNA reads TGTGCCAGCAGCTTAGTTCTGGGGGCAGGTGAGACCCAGTACTTC.

This chain connects TRBV27 to TRBJ1-2; weak D call: TRBD1 (5 bases). Germline V lookup: CDR1 MNHEY, CDR2 SMNVEV (reference sequence). The CDR3 covers 13 residues. Trimming removed 5 bases from V and 4 bases from J, with 11 bases in between. For the CDR3, the DNA is TGTGCCAGCAGTCCCGACAGCGCCTATGGCTACACCTTC. Its protein is CASSPDSAYGYTF.

The genes are TRBV5-6 and TRBJ2-1; TRBD1 might be the D (6 bases). The CDR3 is 14 amino acids. V dropped 0 bases and J dropped 5 bases, with 9 bases sitting between them. The germline V gene encodes CDR1 SGHDT and CDR2 YYEEEE. In DNA, the CDR3 is TGTGCCAGCAGCTTGGGCAGGGGCGACAATGAGCAGTTCTTC. It codes for CASSLGRGDNEQFF.

This chain joins TRBV10-2 and TRBJ2-1; 7 positions agree with TRBD2. Germline V CDR1 and CDR2: WSHSY, SAAADI. V lost 7 bases and J lost 5; bases outside the gene matches: 8. There are 14 residues in the CDR3. The CDR3 DNA follows: TGCGCCAGCACCTGGGCGCTAGCGGACAATGAGCAGTTCTTC. Its translation is CASTWALADNEQFF.